This passage covers 3 T cell receptor beta chains from one sample sequenced in a study of T cell repertoires in cytomegalovirus infection. A single record per CDR3 protein comes from TCRdb applying MiXCR to the reads. Counted here are 80,000 or so distinct CDR3 sequences, about 24% occurring once; the ten biggest clones make up 50%. The antigens these receptors bind are not known. Specimen: CD8+ T cells from cultured PBMCs, collected from culture after CMV antigen stimulation. The receptors shown here come from a human donor in good health (CMV status not recorded). Some clones in this sample may be carry-over from other donors' samples.

V and J are TRBV10-3 and TRBJ1-1; weak D call: TRBD1 (5 bases). The CDR3 runs to 12 residues. The germline V gene encodes CDR1 ENHRY and CDR2 SYGVKD. The DNA of the CDR3 is TGTGCTGCATCAGGGCTGGGCACTGAAGCTTTCTTT. It encodes CAASGLGTEAFF.

This clonotype was found many times. The J gene is TRBJ1-6, the V gene TRBV6-1, with TRBD1 as a possible D gene (5 bases). Trimming removed 8 bases from V and 3 bases from J, with 17 bases in between. The CDR3 runs 16 residues. CDR1 is MNHNS, CDR2 SASEGT, per germline. The CDR3 reads CASHGAESDYNSPLHF. CDR3 DNA sequence: TGTGCCAGCCATGGGGCGGAATCCGACTATAATTCACCCCTCCACTTT.

This clonotype was found a few times. The rearrangement joins TRBV7-3 to TRBJ2-7; possibly TRBD2 for D (7 bases). Trimming shortened V by 5 bases and J by 5 bases, and 19 bases separated the two germline ends. Germline CDR1 is SGHTA and CDR2 is FQGTGA. The CDR3 consists of 15 residues. The CDR3 here is CASSPSVGGQHEQYF. The CDR3 region has the DNA TGTGCCAGCAGCCCATCTGTGGGGGGGCAGCACGAGCAGTACTTC. Full variable domain (rest looked up from reference TRBV7-3 and TRBJ2-7): GAGVSQTPSNKVTEKGKYVELRCDPISGHTALYWYRQSLGQGPEFLIYFQGTGAADDSGLPNDRFFAVRPEGSVSTLKIQRTERGDSAVYLCASSPSVGGQHEQYFGPGTRLTVT.